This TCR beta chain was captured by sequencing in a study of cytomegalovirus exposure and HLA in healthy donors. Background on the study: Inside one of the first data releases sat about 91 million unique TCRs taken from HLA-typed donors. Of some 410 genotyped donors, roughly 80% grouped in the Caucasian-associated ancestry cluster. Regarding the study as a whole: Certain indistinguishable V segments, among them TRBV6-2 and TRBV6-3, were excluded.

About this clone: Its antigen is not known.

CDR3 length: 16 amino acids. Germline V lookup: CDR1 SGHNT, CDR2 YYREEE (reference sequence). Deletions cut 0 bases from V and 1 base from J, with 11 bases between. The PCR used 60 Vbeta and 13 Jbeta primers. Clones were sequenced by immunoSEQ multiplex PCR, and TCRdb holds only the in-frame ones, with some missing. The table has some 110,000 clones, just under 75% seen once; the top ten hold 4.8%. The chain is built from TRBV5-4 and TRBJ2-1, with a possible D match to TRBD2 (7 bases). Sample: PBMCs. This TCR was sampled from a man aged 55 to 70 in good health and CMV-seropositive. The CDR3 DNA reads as TGTGCCAGCAGCTTGGGCGGGGGCCGTTCCTACAATGAGCAGTTCTTC. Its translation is CASSLGGGRSYNEQFF.